A selection of T cell receptor beta chains follows, all from one sample in a study of T-cell memory formation after mild COVID-19. Each CDR3 protein is one row after TCRdb ran MiXCR on the 5' RACE reads. The repertoire includes 400,000 to 450,000 distinct CDR3 sequences, about a sixth of them detected once, and around a fifth sits in the top ten. Sequenced material: PBMCs or a T cell subset sorted from them (not recorded which). The receptors here all came from a man between 18 and 29 years old who had mild COVID-19 (a few samples of this study predate the infection). Cell type and time point are not known. The CDR3 runs from the conserved cysteine through the conserved F or W. Each record gives: V gene, D gene, J gene, clone size, CDR3 protein, CDR3 DNA. A D gene is named only where the DNA matches it firmly. Some rows mark clone size as missing; the rest say once, few, many or name a class of expanded clone.

>TRBV27|-|TRBJ1-4|-
CASGLGSVEKLFF
TGTGCCAGCGGACTGGGAAGCGTCGAAAAACTGTTTTTT
>TRBV5-1|-|TRBJ2-3|-
CASSTSQQSGTDTQYF
TGCGCCAGCAGCACCTCTCAGCAGTCGGGGACAGATACGCAGTATTTT
>TRBV6-6|-|TRBJ1-2|-
CARSKGEGYGYTF
TGTGCCAGATCCAAGGGGGAGGGTTATGGCTACACCTTC
>TRBV3-1|-|TRBJ2-3|-
CASSQEPRATDTQYF
TGTGCCAGCAGCCAAGAACCCAGGGCCACAGATACGCAGTATTTT
>TRBV4-2|TRBD2|TRBJ2-7|few
CASSQVQGGRGLIPYEQYF
TGTGCCAGCAGCCAAGTCCAGGGCGGGCGGGGACTAATCCCCTACGAGCAGTACTTC
>TRBV20-1|-|TRBJ2-3|-
CSARDPRGAKDTQYF
TGCAGTGCTAGAGATCCGAGGGGGGCTAAAGATACGCAGTATTTT
>TRBV4-1|-|TRBJ1-1|-
CASSQGGWNTEAFF
TGCGCCAGCAGCCAAGGTGGGTGGAACACTGAAGCTTTCTTT
>TRBV18|-|TRBJ1-6|-
CASSQGGIDSPLHF
TGTGCCAGCTCACAGGGGGGAATTGACTCACCCCTCCACTTT
>TRBV14|-|TRBJ2-7|many
CASSPAVSYEQYF
TGTGCCAGCAGCCCGGCGGTGTCCTACGAGCAGTACTTC
>TRBV3-1|-|TRBJ2-7|-
CASSQEGRYYEQYF
TGTGCCAGCAGCCAAGAGGGGAGATACTACGAGCAGTACTTC
>TRBV7-2|-|TRBJ1-1|few
CASSHRPDSRNTEAFF
TGTGCCAGCAGCCATCGCCCGGACAGCCGGAACACTGAAGCTTTCTTT
>TRBV6-1|-|TRBJ1-2|once
CDSSEGYGPANYGYTF
TGTGACAGCAGTGAGGGGTATGGGCCGGCTAACTATGGCTACACCTTC
>TRBV12-3/TRBV12-4|-|TRBJ2-5|-
CASRSSLTETQYF
TGTGCCAGCAGATCGTCCTTGACGGAGACCCAGTACTTC
>TRBV7-9|-|TRBJ1-4|-
CASSLRATSEKLFF
TGTGCCAGCAGCCTTCGGGCCACCAGTGAAAAACTGTTTTTT
>TRBV27|-|TRBJ2-1|-
CASSGFRDGSYNEQFF
TGTGCCAGCAGTGGCTTTCGGGACGGATCCTACAATGAGCAGTTCTTC
>TRBV11-2|-|TRBJ2-2|few
CASSPRVGGELFF
TGTGCCAGCAGCCCGAGGGTCGGCGGGGAGCTGTTTTTT
>TRBV5-1|TRBD2|TRBJ2-7|-
CASSLLGGGTYEQYF
TGCGCCAGCAGCTTGCTAGGCGGGGGTACCTACGAGCAGTACTTC
>TRBV6-2/TRBV6-3|-|TRBJ2-6|few
CASSYTRISTVYSGANVLTF
TGTGCCAGCAGTTACACGCGGATCTCGACAGTTTACTCTGGGGCCAACGTCCTGACTTTC
>TRBV6-5|-|TRBJ1-1|few
CASRRQNTEAFF
TGTGCCAGCAGAAGACAGAACACTGAAGCTTTCTTT
>TRBV7-2|TRBD1|TRBJ1-4|-
CASSFQGASNEKLFF
TGTGCCAGCAGCTTTCAGGGGGCCTCTAATGAAAAACTGTTTTTT
>TRBV12-3/TRBV12-4|TRBD1|TRBJ1-3|few
CASSRTGTGAGNTIYF
TGTGCCAGCAGCAGAACCGGGACAGGAGCTGGAAACACCATATATTTT
>TRBV9|TRBD1|TRBJ1-5|-
CASSVTGGGPQHF
TGTGCCAGCAGCGTGACAGGGGGGGGGCCCCAGCATTTT
>TRBV12-3/TRBV12-4|TRBD2|TRBJ2-1|-
CASRVLAGTYNEQFF
TGTGCCAGCAGAGTACTAGCGGGTACCTACAATGAGCAGTTCTTC
>TRBV27|TRBD1|TRBJ2-1|few
CASSRDRGLNEQFF
TGTGCCAGCAGCCGGGACAGGGGGCTGAATGAGCAGTTCTTC
>TRBV27|TRBD1|TRBJ1-1|-
CATGPGQGGVNTEAFF
TGTGCCACCGGCCCGGGACAGGGCGGAGTGAACACTGAAGCTTTCTTT
>TRBV20-1|-|TRBJ2-5|few
CSANFREETQYF
TGCAGTGCTAATTTCAGGGAGGAGACCCAGTACTTC
>TRBV6-5|TRBD2|TRBJ2-3|few
CASSTRGDLTDTQYF
TGTGCCAGCAGTACGCGGGGGGACCTTACAGATACGCAGTATTTT
>TRBV29-1|-|TRBJ1-1|once
CSVQGSTSGNTEAFF
TGCAGCGTTCAGGGGTCCACAAGCGGGAACACTGAAGCTTTCTTT
>TRBV6-1|TRBD2|TRBJ2-5|-
CAIATGAAGRHQETQYF
TGTGCCATCGCGACCGGAGCAGCGGGGAGGCACCAAGAGACCCAGTACTTC
>TRBV7-6|-|TRBJ2-5|-
CASSLGLPLETQYF
TGTGCCAGCAGCTTAGGCCTCCCATTGGAGACCCAGTACTTC
>TRBV4-1|TRBD1|TRBJ2-1|-
CASSQDPDRAYNEQFF
TGCGCCAGCAGCCAAGATCCGGACAGGGCCTACAATGAGCAGTTCTTC
>TRBV28|-|TRBJ1-6|-
CASSKGTGRHSPLHF
TGTGCCAGCAGTAAAGGCACAGGGCGACATTCACCCCTCCACTTT
>TRBV5-5|TRBD1|TRBJ1-1|-
CASSADRDRGLNTEAFF
TGTGCCAGCAGCGCCGACCGGGACAGGGGACTGAACACTGAAGCTTTCTTT
>TRBV12-3/TRBV12-4|-|TRBJ2-5|-
CASRLAGSPETQYF
TGTGCCAGCAGACTAGCTGGGAGCCCAGAGACCCAGTACTTC
>TRBV12-3/TRBV12-4|-|TRBJ1-3|few
CANGRNSGNTIYF
TGTGCCAATGGACGGAACTCTGGAAACACCATATATTTT
>TRBV28|TRBD1|TRBJ2-5|few
CASSHRQGRGQETQYF
TGTGCCAGCAGTCACCGACAGGGTCGGGGACAAGAGACCCAGTACTTC
>TRBV20-1|-|TRBJ2-5|-
CSARKGQETQYF
TGCAGTGCTAGAAAGGGTCAAGAGACCCAGTACTTC
>TRBV7-9|-|TRBJ1-4|-
CASKGSVNEKLFF
TGTGCCAGCAAGGGCAGCGTTAATGAAAAACTGTTTTTT
>TRBV20-1|TRBD2|TRBJ2-6|-
CSARGGGPGANVLTF
TGCAGTGCTAGAGGCGGGGGGCCTGGGGCCAACGTCCTGACTTTC
>TRBV7-9|-|TRBJ1-2|-
CASSQTGMANYGYTF
TGTGCCAGCAGCCAGACGGGGATGGCTAACTATGGCTACACCTTC
>TRBV9|-|TRBJ2-3|few
CASSVGGVADTQYF
TGTGCCAGCAGCGTAGGAGGAGTGGCAGATACGCAGTATTTT
>TRBV9|-|TRBJ2-2|-
CASSVVSGNTGELFF
TGTGCCAGCAGCGTAGTTTCAGGGAACACCGGGGAGCTGTTTTTT
>TRBV18|-|TRBJ1-1|-
CASSRDQGNTEAFF
TGTGCCAGCTCACGGGATCAGGGGAACACTGAAGCTTTCTTT
>TRBV18|-|TRBJ2-5|-
CATLLTGGAKETQYF
TGTGCCACCCTACTTACAGGGGGGGCCAAAGAGACCCAGTACTTC
>TRBV9|-|TRBJ2-5|few
CASSALGLQETQYF
TGTGCCAGCAGTGCCCTGGGCCTGCAAGAGACCCAGTACTTC
>TRBV4-1|-|TRBJ1-3|few
CASSSLALNTIYF
TGCGCCAGCAGCTCCCTGGCCCTAAACACCATATATTTT
>TRBV5-1|-|TRBJ2-3|many
CASSLGGATSTDTQYF
TGCGCCAGCAGCTTGGGAGGGGCTACTAGCACAGATACGCAGTATTTT
>TRBV18|-|TRBJ1-2|few
CASSPSGRYGYTF
TGTGCCAGCTCACCATCGGGGAGGTATGGCTACACCTTC
>TRBV20-1|TRBD2|TRBJ2-2|-
CSALAGAPGELFF
TGCAGTGCTCTAGCGGGGGCCCCCGGGGAGCTGTTTTTT
>TRBV7-2|-|TRBJ2-5|few
CASSLARERGETQYF
TGTGCCAGCAGCTTAGCGCGCGAAAGGGGAGAGACCCAGTACTTC
>TRBV5-6|-|TRBJ2-3|few
CASSLKDTDTQYF
TGTGCCAGCAGCTTGAAGGACACAGATACGCAGTATTTT